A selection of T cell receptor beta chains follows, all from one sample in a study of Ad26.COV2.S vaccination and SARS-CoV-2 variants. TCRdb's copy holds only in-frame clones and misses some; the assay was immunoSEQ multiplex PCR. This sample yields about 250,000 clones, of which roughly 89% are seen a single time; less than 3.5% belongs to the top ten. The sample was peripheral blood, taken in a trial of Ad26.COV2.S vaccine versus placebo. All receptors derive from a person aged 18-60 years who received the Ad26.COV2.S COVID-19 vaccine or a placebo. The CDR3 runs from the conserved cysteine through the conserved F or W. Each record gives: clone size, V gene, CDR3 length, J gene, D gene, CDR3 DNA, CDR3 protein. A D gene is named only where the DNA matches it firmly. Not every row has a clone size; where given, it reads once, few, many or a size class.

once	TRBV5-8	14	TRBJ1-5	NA	TGTGCCAGCAGCTTGGGCGGGGGTATGTGGCCCCAGCATTTT	CASSLGGGMWPQHF
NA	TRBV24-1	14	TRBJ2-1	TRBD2	TGTGCCACCAGCGACGGGACTAGCGGGAATGAGCAGTTCTTC	CATSDGTSGNEQFF
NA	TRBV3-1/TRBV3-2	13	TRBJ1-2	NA	TGTGCCAGCAGGTCGGGGCCTAACTATGGCTACACCTTC	CASRSGPNYGYTF
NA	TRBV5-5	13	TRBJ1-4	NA	TGTGCCAGCAGCTTACGGGGAGATGAAAAACTGTTTTTT	CASSLRGDEKLFF
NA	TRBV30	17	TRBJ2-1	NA	TGTGCCTGGACCACCCGATCCCATTCGCGGCCCTACAATGAGCAGTTCTTC	CAWTTRSHSRPYNEQFF
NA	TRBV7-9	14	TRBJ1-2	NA	TGTGCCAGCAGCCGCGTTCCAGGGAACTATGGCTACACCTTC	CASSRVPGNYGYTF
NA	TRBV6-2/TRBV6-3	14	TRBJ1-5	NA	TGTGCCAGCAGTTTTTGGAGGATAAATCAGCCCCAGCATTTT	CASSFWRINQPQHF
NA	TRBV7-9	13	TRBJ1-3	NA	TGTGCCAGCAGCCGAGGGGGGATAAACACCATATATTTT	CASSRGGINTIYF
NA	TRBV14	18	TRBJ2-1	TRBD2	TGTGCCAGCCGTCGGACTAGCGGGGGAGGAGAGGCCTACAATGAGCAGTTCTTC	CASRRTSGGGEAYNEQFF
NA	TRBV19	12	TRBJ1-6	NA	TGTGCCAGTAGTGTCAGAAATTCACCCCTCCACTTT	CASSVRNSPLHF
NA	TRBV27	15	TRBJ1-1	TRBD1	TGTGCCAGCAGTGGGGACAGGAGGGGAGGGACTGAAGCTTTCTTT	CASSGDRRGGTEAFF
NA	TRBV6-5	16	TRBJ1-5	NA	TGTGCCAGCAGTTCCACTCAGGGATTCGGGTATCAGCCCCAGCATTTT	CASSSTQGFGYQPQHF
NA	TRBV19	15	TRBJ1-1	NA	TGTGCCAGTATTAGATTTGGGGAGGGGTTAACTGAAGCTTTCTTT	CASIRFGEGLTEAFF
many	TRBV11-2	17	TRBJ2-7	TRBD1	TGTGCCAGCAGCTTAGTCCCCCGGGACAGGCAGTCCTACGAGCAGTACTTC	CASSLVPRDRQSYEQYF
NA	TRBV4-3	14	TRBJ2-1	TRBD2	TGCGCCAGCAGCCAAGAAGGGACTAGACATGAGCAGTTCTTC	CASSQEGTRHEQFF
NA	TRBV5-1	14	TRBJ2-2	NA	TGCGCCAGCAGCGGGACACCTAACACCGGGGAGCTGTTTTTT	CASSGTPNTGELFF
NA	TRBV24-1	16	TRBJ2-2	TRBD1	TGTGCCACCAGTGACCGGGGACAGGGGACCACCGGGGAGCTGTTTTTT	CATSDRGQGTTGELFF
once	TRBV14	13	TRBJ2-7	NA	TGTGCCAGCAGCTATATACAGGGAGGCGAGCAGTACTTC	CASSYIQGGEQYF
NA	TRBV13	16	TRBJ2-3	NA	TGTGCCAGCAGCTTAGTTACCAGTCCAAGCACAGATACGCAGTATTTT	CASSLVTSPSTDTQYF
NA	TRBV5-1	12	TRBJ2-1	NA	TGCGCCAGCAGTCTGGTGCGCAATGAGCAGTTCTTC	CASSLVRNEQFF
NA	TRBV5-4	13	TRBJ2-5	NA	TGTGCCAGCAGCTTGGCCCTCCAAGAGACCCAGTACTTC	CASSLALQETQYF
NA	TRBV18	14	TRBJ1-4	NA	TGTGCCAGCTCACCACCGCCGGCAGGGGCCAAACTGTTTTTT	CASSPPPAGAKLFF
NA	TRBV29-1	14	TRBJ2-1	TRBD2	TGCAGCGCCGTACTAGCGGGAGGGCGCAATGAGCAGTTCTTC	CSAVLAGGRNEQFF
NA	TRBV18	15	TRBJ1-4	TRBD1	TGTGCCAGCTCACCAGTCGGCAGGGGGAATGAAAAACTGTTTTTT	CASSPVGRGNEKLFF
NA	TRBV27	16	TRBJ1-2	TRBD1	TGTGCCAGCAGTTTTACAGGGGGCTTGGGTAACTATGGCTACACCTTC	CASSFTGGLGNYGYTF
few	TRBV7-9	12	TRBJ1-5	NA	TGTGCCAGCAGCTTAGACTATCAGCCCCAGCATTTT	CASSLDYQPQHF